This T cell receptor (beta chain) came from a study of blood T cell repertoires in COVID-19. Looking at the study overall: The United States, Italy and Spain were the sources of the acute and convalescent COVID-19 samples. In each case, the material was cDNA or gDNA derived from T cells, B-cell-depleted T cells, or PBMCs.

This clone showed up just a few times. The authors' processing: Amplification of reference gene primers provided the estimated nucleated cell counts. Produced via immunoSEQ multiplex PCR; TCRdb's table is partial and in-frame only. The V and J calls and clone size were taken over from that table, and D and trimming were inferred from the DNA. The table records roughly 80,000 clones, over 75% of them present only once. The germline V gene encodes CDR1 MNHEY and CDR2 SVGAGI. The CDR3 has 14 amino acids. The V end was cut by 2 bases, the J end by 5 bases, with 12 bases between. The chain couples TRBV6-5 to TRBJ1-2; no firm D call. The receptor was derived from a human donor in a cohort sampled during active COVID-19. Sequenced input: peripheral blood. As DNA, the CDR3 is TGTGCCAGCAGTTACGCGGGTCAAGGGTATGGCTACACCTTC. Protein: CASSYAGQGYGYTF.